The T cell receptor beta chain under discussion was sequenced for a study of persistence of HIV-infected CD4 T cells (dated by TCRdb to the early 2020s). Background on the whole study: The median time participants had been on suppressive ART was about eight years. Cross-participant TCR cluster analysis included roughly 8 participants for CMV and six or seven participants for Gag. The study isolated CMV- and HIV-1 Gag-responding CD4+ T cells from ART-treated individuals to examine antigen-driven clonal expansion of HIV-1-infected cells. TCRbeta sequencing assessed the clonality of all cells in each sorted population, while proviral sequencing assessed the clonality of infected cells. Peripheral blood samples of up to about 200 mL were taken at multiple time points, with the exception of a couple of participants who underwent leukapheresis at a single time point.

This clone was seen only a few times. Its specific antigen is unknown. Base qualities are not at hand, and no much larger clone is one base apart. The immunoSEQ hsTCRB assay version 4 in survey mode was used to sequence TCRbeta repertoires from genomic DNA. Genomic DNA was diluted to 7.5 to 10 ng/uL, using up to 1 ug per sample for TCRbeta sequencing. The paper's data handling went like this. TCRbeta data were analyzed in ImmunoSeq Analyzer 3.0, with diversity computed on productive nucleotide rearrangements. Lower-bound TCR diversity was estimated with the improved Chao index, and clonality with the Gini coefficient using the Immunarch R package. Different nucleotide rearrangements encoding the same CDR3beta amino acid sequence were treated as distinct clonotypes. Differential abundance analysis found TCRbeta sequences that were significantly enriched in antigen-responding cells compared with anti-CD3/anti-CD28-activated cells. TCRs were clustered by predicted peptide-MHC specificity with GLIPH2, both within individual participants and across merged participant data sets. TCRdb carries this immuneACCESS record with in-frame sequences only. Its versions omit some clonotypes, under half of them owing to an unresolved V gene in the studies checked, with the rest unexplained. V and J calls and clone size are as listed in that table; D and trimming were resolved from the DNA. This sample holds 18,000 or so clones; approximately 80% were observed only once. 6.8% of the sample belongs to the ten largest clones.

The germline V gene (reference sequence) yields LNHDA for CDR1 and SQIVND for CDR2. From cysteine to phenylalanine, the CDR3 is 14 amino acids long. Here the CDR3 DNA is all that survives: 42 bases in frame from base 1. Compared with germline, V lacks 3 bases and J lacks 6 bases; bases without a gene match: 3. Explained via the paper, the treatment or condition label denotes: suppressive antiretroviral therapy. Lysates of CMV-infected fibroblasts at around 10 ug/mL were used to stimulate the cells. Sorting of responding CD4+ T cells was based on upregulation of both CD40 ligand and CD69. HIV-1-infected adults in whom suppressive ART had been started during chronic infection were enrolled as participants. Participants had undetectable plasma HIV-1 RNA below 50 copies/mL for at least 4 years. To be included, a participant needed positive CMV serology and a CD4+ T cell count above 400 cells/uL. Before stimulation, PBMCs were isolated using density centrifugation and then depleted of CD8+ T cells. For around 17 hours, CD8-depleted PBMCs were stimulated with anti-CD28/CD49d costimulation, a CD40-blocking antibody, and enfuvirtide, which was added to prevent new infections. Cell sorting was done on a Beckman Coulter MoFlo Legacy or XDP sorter, and dead cells were excluded with propidium iodide. Genomic DNA was extracted using the QIAamp DNA Mini Kit for samples with more than one million cells and using the Quick-DNA Microprep Kit for all other samples.

The investigation overall reported the following: Significantly lower TCRbeta richness was observed in CMV- and Gag-responding cells than in anti-CD3/anti-CD28-responding cells, and higher oligoclonality was observed in CMV-responding cells than in CD3/CD28-stimulated and Gag-responding cells. Degenerate expanded CDR3beta sequences were enriched in antigen-responding cells, suggesting convergent selection of CD4+ responses to CMV and Gag. Within the same sorted populations, how oligoclonal the TCRs were correlated with how oligoclonal the proviruses were. Only a small number of individuals took part in the study, and only a limited range of antigens was tested. Bulk TCR analyses could not be limited to the rare CMV-responding cells that actually contained HIV-1 proviruses.

Sequenced material: CD4+ T cells sorted from PBMCs after approximately 19-hour stimulation, taken from a patient who received antiretroviral therapy. The intended sense of this specimen's cell subset or site label: CD40L+CD69+ CD4 T cells responding to CMV lysate. The chain couples TRBV19 to TRBJ2-1; TRBD2 lines up with 9 middle nucleotides. The receptor comes from an adult man with HIV who was CMV-seropositive. The DNA sequence reads TGTGCCAGTAGTATGCTGCGGGGGGGCAATGAGCAGTTCTTC. This is translated as CASSMLRGGNEQFF.